This record looks at one TCR beta chain sequence and its context. The antigen remains unidentified. This entry belongs to a study of a mutant IDH1 vaccine in newly diagnosed glioma. The time point here: week 11, during vaccination. The study gave 300 ug of mutant IDH1 20-mer peptide per vaccine dose, with topical imiquimod. Trimming pared 6 bases from V and 4 bases from J, leaving 18 bases between. The V gene's germline CDR1 is MGHDK and CDR2 SYGVNS. This CDR3 spans 15 amino acids. Assay used: immunoSEQ multiplex PCR; TCRdb lists only in-frame clones, some missing. This table holds under 65,000 clones, roughly 80% found once.

The source material was PBMCs, sampled from a glioma patient whose treatment included an IDH1 peptide vaccine. The receptor comes from a man aged 50 or older with glioma. This rearrangement joins TRBV25-1 to TRBJ2-5; tentatively, D is TRBD2 (7 bases). The CDR3 nucleotides read TGTGCCAGCAGGAAGTTGGGGGGGGCCGGAGAGACCCAGTACTTC. This codes for CASRKLGGAGETQYF. Drawing the rest from reference TRBV25-1 and TRBJ2-5, the complete variable domain is EADIYQTPRYLVIGTGKKITLECSQTMGHDKMYWYQQDPGMELHLIHYSYGVNSTEKGDLSSESTVSRIRTEHFPLTLESARPSHTSQYLCASRKLGGAGETQYFGPGTRLLVL.